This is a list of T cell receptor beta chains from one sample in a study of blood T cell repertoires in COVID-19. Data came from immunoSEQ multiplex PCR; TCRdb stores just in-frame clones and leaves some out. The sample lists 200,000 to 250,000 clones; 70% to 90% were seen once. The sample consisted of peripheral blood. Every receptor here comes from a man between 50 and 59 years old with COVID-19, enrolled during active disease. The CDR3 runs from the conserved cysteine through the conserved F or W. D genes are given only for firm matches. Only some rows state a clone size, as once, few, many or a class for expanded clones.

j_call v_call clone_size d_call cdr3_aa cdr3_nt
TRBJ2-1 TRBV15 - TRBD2 CATSRAGAGGLGEQFF TGTGCCACCAGCAGAGCAGGGGCGGGGGGCCTGGGGGAGCAGTTCTTC
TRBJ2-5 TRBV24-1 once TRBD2 CATSDGTSGRAGETQYF TGTGCCACCAGTGATGGGACTAGCGGGAGGGCGGGGGAGACCCAGTACTTC
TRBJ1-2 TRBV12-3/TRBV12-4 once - CASSFGRGYGYTF TGTGCCAGCAGTTTTGGCAGGGGCTATGGCTACACCTTC
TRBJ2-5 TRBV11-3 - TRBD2 CASSLEPGGTQYF TGTGCCAGCAGCTTAGAGCCGGGGGGGACCCAGTACTTC
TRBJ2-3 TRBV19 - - CASGRSADTQYF TGTGCCAGTGGCCGGAGCGCAGATACGCAGTATTTT
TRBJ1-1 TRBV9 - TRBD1 CASSVGGQGGIEAFF TGTGCCAGCAGCGTAGGGGGACAGGGTGGGATTGAAGCTTTCTTT
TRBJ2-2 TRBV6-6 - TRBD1 CASSHPGGNTGELFF TGTGCCAGCAGCCACCCAGGGGGAAACACCGGGGAGCTGTTTTTT
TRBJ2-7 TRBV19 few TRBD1 CASSNGQGGHEQYF TGTGCCAGTAGTAACGGACAGGGAGGCCACGAGCAGTACTTC
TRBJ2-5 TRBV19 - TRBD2 CASSIVAGGGETQYF TGTGCCAGTAGTATAGTAGCGGGAGGTGGAGAGACCCAGTACTTC
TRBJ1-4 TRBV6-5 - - CASSYGQGREKLFF TGTGCCAGCAGTTACGGGCAGGGGCGCGAAAAACTGTTTTTT
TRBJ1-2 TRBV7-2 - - CASSPGQTANYGYTF TGTGCCAGCAGCCCCGGACAGACAGCTAACTATGGCTACACCTTC
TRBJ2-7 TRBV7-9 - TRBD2 CASSLREGRTYEQYF TGTGCCAGCAGCTTAAGGGAGGGGAGGACCTACGAGCAGTACTTC
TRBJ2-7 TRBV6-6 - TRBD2 CASSSLHGTSGNKYF TGTGCCAGCAGTTCCCTCCACGGGACTAGCGGGAATAAGTACTTC
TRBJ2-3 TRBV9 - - CASSVGVGLQGRGTGTDTQYF TGTGCCAGCAGCGTCGGTGTGGGGCTGCAGGGAAGAGGTACTGGCACAGATACGCAGTATTTT
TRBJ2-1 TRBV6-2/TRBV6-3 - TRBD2 CASNPVPPGTSGGGRPGNEQFF TGTGCCAGCAACCCCGTGCCCCCCGGGACTAGCGGGGGGGGCCGGCCTGGGAATGAGCAGTTCTTC
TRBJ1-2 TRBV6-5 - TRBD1 CASRLQGAYYGYTF TGTGCCAGCAGGCTACAGGGGGCTTACTATGGCTACACCTTC
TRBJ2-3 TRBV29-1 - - CSALRQGSTDTQYF TGCAGCGCCCTACGTCAGGGGAGCACAGATACGCAGTATTTT
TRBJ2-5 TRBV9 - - CASSFRRDFGETQYF TGTGCCAGCAGCTTCCGAAGGGACTTCGGGGAGACCCAGTACTTC
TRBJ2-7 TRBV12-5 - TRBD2 CASGLGLAGGSYEQYF TGTGCTAGTGGTTTGGGGCTAGCGGGAGGGTCCTACGAGCAGTACTTC
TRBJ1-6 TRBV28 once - CASRRYLLNSPLHF TGTGCCAGCAGGAGATACCTGCTGAATTCACCCCTCCACTTT
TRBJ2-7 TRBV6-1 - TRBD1 CASSEAVPGQGLNYEQYF TGTGCCAGCAGTGAAGCAGTCCCGGGACAGGGTCTCAACTACGAGCAGTACTTC
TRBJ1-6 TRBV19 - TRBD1 CASSPLSLGTGGSPLHF TGTGCCAGTAGTCCCCTCTCCCTCGGGACAGGGGGCTCACCCCTCCACTTT
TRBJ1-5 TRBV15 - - CATSRDTFMNNQPQHF TGTGCCACCAGCAGGGACACCTTTATGAATAATCAGCCCCAGCATTTT
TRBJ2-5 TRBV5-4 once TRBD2 CASSLDPSGGQETQYF TGTGCCAGCAGCTTGGATCCTAGCGGGGGCCAAGAGACCCAGTACTTC
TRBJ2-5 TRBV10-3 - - CAISESIRQETQYF TGTGCCATCAGTGAGTCGATCAGACAAGAGACCCAGTACTTC
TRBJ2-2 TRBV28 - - CASREGRGITGELFF TGTGCCAGCAGGGAGGGCCGGGGGATCACCGGGGAGCTGTTTTTT
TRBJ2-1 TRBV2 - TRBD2 CASRTILAGGEFF TGTGCCAGCAGGACCATACTAGCGGGGGGGGAGTTCTTC
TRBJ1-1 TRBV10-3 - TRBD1 CAISAEGAGTEAFF TGTGCCATCAGTGCCGAGGGGGCGGGCACTGAAGCTTTCTTT
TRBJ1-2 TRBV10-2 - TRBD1 CASSEDRAGGYTF TGCGCCAGCAGTGAGGACAGGGCAGGGGGCTACACCTTC
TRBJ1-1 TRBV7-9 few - CASSPMNTEAFF TGTGCCAGCAGCCCAATGAACACTGAAGCTTTCTTT
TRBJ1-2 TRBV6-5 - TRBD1 CASRDRTNYGYTF TGTGCCAGCAGGGACAGGACTAACTATGGCTACACCTTC
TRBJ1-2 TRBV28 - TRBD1 CATSGGQYGYTF TGTGCCACCTCAGGGGGCCAGTATGGCTACACCTTC
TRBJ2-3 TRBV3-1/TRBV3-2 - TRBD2 CASSQEPSGRNTDTQYF TGTGCCAGCAGCCAAGAGCCGAGCGGGAGGAACACAGATACGCAGTATTTT
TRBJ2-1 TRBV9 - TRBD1 CASSPAGTGYNEQFF TGTGCCAGCAGCCCAGCCGGGACAGGGTATAATGAGCAGTTCTTC
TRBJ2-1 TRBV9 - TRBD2 CASSGTSGNNEQFF TGTGCCAGCAGCGGGACTAGCGGGAACAATGAGCAGTTCTTC
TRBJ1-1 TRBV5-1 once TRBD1 CASSWTGELNTEAFF TGCGCCAGCAGCTGGACAGGGGAGTTGAACACTGAAGCTTTCTTT
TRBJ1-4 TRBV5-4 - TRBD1 CASSSGGKIGNEKLFF TGTGCCAGCAGCTCAGGGGGAAAGATTGGTAATGAAAAACTGTTTTTT
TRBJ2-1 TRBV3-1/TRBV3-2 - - CASSQRAAEGNEQFF TGTGCCAGCAGCCAGCGAGCGGCGGAAGGGAATGAGCAGTTCTTC
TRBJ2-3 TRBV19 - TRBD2 CASSIRGLARDTQYF TGTGCCAGTAGTATACGGGGACTAGCCCGGGATACGCAGTATTTT
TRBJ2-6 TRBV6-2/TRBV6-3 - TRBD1 CASSRLPGQGASGANVLTF TGTGCCAGCAGTCGCCTCCCGGGACAGGGGGCTTCTGGGGCCAACGTCCTGACTTTC
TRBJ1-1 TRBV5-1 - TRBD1 CASSFLAGGNTEAFF TGCGCCAGCAGCTTCCTTGCAGGGGGGAACACTGAAGCTTTCTTT
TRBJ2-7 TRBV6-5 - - CATQRADYYEQYF TGTGCCACCCAAAGGGCGGACTACTACGAGCAGTACTTC
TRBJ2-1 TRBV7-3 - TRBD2 CASSFSGSYNEQFF TGTGCCAGCAGCTTTAGCGGGAGTTATAATGAGCAGTTCTTC
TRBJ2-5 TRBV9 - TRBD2 CASSVGLGETQYF TGTGCCAGCAGCGTGGGACTAGGGGAGACCCAGTACTTC
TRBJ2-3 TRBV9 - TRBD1 CASSVGLQGAGDTQYF TGTGCCAGCAGCGTAGGCTTACAGGGGGCGGGAGATACGCAGTATTTT
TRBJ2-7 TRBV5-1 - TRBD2 CASSFRTAGGPTGNYEQYF TGCGCCAGCAGCTTTAGGACAGCGGGGGGACCGACCGGGAACTACGAGCAGTACTTC
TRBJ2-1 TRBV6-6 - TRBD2 CASNLRGGQFF TGTGCCAGCAACCTGCGGGGGGGGCAGTTCTTC
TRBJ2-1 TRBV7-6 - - CASSFVGGNINEQFF TGTGCCAGCAGCTTTGTAGGGGGAAACATAAATGAGCAGTTCTTC
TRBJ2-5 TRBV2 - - CAHTGFARETQYF TGTGCCCACACAGGGTTCGCTAGGGAGACCCAGTACTTC
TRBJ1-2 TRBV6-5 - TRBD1 CASSSTTGAYGYTF TGTGCCAGCAGTTCCACGACAGGGGCCTATGGCTACACCTTC
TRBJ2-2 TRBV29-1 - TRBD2 CSVASGRASGELFF TGCAGCGTTGCTAGCGGGAGGGCCTCTGGGGAGCTGTTTTTT